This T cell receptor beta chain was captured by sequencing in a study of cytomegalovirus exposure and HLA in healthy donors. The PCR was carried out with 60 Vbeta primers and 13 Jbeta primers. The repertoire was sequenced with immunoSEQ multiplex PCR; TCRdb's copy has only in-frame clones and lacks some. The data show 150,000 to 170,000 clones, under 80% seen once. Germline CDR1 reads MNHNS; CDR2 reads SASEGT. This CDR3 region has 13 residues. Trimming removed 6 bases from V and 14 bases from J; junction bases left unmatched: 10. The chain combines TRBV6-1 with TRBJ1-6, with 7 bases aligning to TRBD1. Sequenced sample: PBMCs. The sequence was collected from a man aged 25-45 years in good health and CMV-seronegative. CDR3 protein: CASSGTALESLHF. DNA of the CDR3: TGTGCCAGCAGCGGGACAGCCTTAGAGTCCCTCCACTTT.